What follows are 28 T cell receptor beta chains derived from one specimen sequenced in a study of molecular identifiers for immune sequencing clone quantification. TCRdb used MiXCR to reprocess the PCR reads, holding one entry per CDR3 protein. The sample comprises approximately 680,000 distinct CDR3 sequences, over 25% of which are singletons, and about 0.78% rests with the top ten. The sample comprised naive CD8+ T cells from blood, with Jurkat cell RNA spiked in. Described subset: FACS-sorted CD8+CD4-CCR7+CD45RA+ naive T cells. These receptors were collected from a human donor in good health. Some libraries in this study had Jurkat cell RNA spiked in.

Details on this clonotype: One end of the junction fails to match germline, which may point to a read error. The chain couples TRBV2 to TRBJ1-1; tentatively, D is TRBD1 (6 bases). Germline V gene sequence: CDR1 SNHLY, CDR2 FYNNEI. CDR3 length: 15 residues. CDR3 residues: CASSEFTGLNTEPYF. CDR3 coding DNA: TGTGCCAGCAGTGAATTTACAGGGTTGAACACTGAACCTTACTTT.

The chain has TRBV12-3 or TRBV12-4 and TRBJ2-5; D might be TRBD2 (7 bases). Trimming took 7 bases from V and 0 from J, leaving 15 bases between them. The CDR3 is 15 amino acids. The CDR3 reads CASNHAGGHQETQYF. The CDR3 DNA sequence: TGTGCCAGCAATCATGCCGGGGGGCACCAAGAGACCCAGTACTTC.

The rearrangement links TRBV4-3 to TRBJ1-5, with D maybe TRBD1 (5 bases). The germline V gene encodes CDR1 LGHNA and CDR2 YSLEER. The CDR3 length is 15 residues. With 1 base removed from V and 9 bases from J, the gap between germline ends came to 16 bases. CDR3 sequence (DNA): TGCGCCAGCAGCCAAGCCCGCCACGGCGGGGGGCCCCAGCATTTT. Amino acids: CASSQARHGGGPQHF.

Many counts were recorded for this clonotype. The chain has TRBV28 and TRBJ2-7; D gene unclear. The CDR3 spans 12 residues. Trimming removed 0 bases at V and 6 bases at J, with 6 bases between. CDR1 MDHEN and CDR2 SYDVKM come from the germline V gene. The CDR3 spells CASSLWGSEQYF. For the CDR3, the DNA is TGTGCCAGCAGTTTATGGGGTTCCGAGCAGTACTTC.

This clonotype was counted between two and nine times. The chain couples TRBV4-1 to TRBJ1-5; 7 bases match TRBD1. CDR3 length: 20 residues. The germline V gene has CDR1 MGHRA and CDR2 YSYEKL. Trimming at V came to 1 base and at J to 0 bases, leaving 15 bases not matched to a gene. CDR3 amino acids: CASSQANPGQTTYSNQPQHF. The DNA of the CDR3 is TGCGCCAGCAGCCAAGCAAATCCGGGACAGACAACTTATAGCAATCAGCCCCAGCATTTT.

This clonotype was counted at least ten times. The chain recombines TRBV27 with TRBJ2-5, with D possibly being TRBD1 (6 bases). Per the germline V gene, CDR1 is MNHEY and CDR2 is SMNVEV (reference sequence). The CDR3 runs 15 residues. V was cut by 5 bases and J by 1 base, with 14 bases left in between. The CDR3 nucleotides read TGTGCCAGCAGTCCTCGGACAGCCTTCCAAGAGACCCAGTACTTC. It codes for CASSPRTAFQETQYF.

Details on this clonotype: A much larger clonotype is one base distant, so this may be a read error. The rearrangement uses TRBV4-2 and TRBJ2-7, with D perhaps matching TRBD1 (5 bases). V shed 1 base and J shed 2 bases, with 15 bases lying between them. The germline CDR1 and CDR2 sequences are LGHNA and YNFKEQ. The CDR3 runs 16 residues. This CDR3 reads CASSQVWGGETYEQYF. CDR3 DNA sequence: TGTGCCAGCAGCCAAGTCTGGGGCGGAGAAACCTACGAGCAGTACTTC.

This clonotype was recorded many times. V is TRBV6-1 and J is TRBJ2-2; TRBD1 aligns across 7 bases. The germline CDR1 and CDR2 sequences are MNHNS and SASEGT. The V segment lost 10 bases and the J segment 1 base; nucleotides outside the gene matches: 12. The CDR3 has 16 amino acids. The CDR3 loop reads CATKLLTGRNTGELFF. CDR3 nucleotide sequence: TGTGCCACGAAACTACTGACAGGGCGGAACACCGGGGAGCTGTTTTTT.

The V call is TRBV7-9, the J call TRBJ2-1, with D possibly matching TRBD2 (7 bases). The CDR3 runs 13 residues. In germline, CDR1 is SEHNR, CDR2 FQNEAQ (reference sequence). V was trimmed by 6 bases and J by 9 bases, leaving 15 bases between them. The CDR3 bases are TGTGCCAGCAGGCCGGGGGGCGGCAGTGAGCAGTTCTTC. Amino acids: CASRPGGGSEQFF.

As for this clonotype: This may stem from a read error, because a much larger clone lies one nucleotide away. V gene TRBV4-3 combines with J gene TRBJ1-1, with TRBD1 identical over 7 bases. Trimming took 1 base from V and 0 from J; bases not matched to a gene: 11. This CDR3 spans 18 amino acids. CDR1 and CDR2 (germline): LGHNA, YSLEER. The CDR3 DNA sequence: TGCGCCAGCAGCCAAGGGATTCAAGGGACAGCCATGAACACTGAAGCTTTCTTT. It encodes CASSQGIQGTAMNTEAFF.

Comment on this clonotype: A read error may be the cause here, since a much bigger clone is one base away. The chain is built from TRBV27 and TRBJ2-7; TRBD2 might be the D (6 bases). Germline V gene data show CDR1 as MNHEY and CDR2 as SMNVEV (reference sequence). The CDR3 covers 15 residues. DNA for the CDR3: TGTGCCAGCAGCCCGATCCCCGGGGACTCCTACGAGCAGTGCTTC. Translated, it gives CASSPIPGDSYEQCF.

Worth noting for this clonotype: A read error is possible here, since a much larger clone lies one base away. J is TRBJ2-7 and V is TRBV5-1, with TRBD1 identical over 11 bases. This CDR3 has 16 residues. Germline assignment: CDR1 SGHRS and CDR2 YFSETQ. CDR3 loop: CASSLHRTGGINEQHF. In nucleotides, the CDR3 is TGCGCCAGCAGCCTCCATAGGACAGGGGGCATCAACGAGCAGCACTTC.

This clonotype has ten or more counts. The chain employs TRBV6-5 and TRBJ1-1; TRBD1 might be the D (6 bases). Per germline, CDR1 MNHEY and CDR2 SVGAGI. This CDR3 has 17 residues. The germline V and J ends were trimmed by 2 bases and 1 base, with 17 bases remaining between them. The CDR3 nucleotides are TGTGCCAGCAGTTACCAGATAGGCAGGGGCCCGAACACTGAAGCTTTCTTT. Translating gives CASSYQIGRGPNTEAFF.

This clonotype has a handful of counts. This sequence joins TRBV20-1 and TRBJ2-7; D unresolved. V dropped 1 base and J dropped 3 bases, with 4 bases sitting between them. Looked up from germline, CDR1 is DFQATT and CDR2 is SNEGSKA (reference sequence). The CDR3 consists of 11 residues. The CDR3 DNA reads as TGCAGTGCTAGAGTTAACTACGAGCAGTACTTC. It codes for CSARVNYEQYF.

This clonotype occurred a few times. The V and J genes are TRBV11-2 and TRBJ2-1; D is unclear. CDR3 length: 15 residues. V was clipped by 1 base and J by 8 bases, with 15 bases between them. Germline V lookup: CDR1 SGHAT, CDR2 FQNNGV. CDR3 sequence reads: CASSLVGSRYDEQFF. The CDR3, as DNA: TGTGCCAGCAGCTTAGTTGGATCGAGGTACGATGAGCAGTTCTTC.

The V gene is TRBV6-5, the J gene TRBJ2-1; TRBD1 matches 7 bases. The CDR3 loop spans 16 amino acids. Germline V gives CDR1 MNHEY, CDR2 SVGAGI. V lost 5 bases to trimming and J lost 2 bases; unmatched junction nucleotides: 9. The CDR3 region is CASSRSTGTTYNEQFF. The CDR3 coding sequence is TGTGCCAGCAGTCGCTCGACAGGGACGACCTACAATGAGCAGTTCTTC.

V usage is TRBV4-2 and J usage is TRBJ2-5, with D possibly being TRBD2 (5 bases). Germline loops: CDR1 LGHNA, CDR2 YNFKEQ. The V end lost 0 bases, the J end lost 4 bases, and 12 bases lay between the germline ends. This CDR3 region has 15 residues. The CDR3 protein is CASSQDPVAGETQYF. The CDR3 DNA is TGTGCCAGCAGCCAAGACCCAGTTGCGGGAGAGACCCAGTACTTC.

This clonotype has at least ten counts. The CDR3 is CASSPGDEKLFF. CDR3 sequence (DNA): TGTGCCAGCAGCCCCGGAGACGAAAAACTGTTTTTT. This chain uses TRBV6-5 with TRBJ1-4; D uncertain. V was shortened by 6 bases and J by 8 bases, with 10 bases between the two germline ends. CDR3 length: 12 amino acids. CDR1 MNHEY and CDR2 SVGAGI come from the germline V gene.

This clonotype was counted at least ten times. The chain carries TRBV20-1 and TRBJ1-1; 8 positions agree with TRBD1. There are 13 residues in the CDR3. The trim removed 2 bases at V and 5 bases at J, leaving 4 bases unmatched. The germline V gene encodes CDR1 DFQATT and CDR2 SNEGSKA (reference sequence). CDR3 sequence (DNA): TGCAGTGCTAGACAGGGGGCGCGGACTGAAGCTTTCTTT. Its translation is CSARQGARTEAFF.

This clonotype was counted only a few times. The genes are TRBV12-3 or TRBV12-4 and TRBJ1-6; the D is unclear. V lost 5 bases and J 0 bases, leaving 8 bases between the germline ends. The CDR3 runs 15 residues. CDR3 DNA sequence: TGTGCCAGCAGTGACCAGAGCTCCTATAATTCACCCCTCCACTTT. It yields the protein CASSDQSSYNSPLHF.

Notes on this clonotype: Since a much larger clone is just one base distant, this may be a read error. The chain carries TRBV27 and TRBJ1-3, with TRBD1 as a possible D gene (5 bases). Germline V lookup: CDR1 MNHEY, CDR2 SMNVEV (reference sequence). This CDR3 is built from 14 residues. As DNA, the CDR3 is TGTGCCAGCAGTTACACAGGCACTGGAAACGCCATATATTTT. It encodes CASSYTGTGNAIYF.

CDR3 in amino acids: CAWSKQSNEQFF. In DNA form, the CDR3 reads TGTGCCTGGAGTAAGCAGAGTAATGAGCAGTTCTTC. The genes are TRBV30 and TRBJ2-1; D gene ambiguous. In germline, CDR1 is GTSNPN, CDR2 SVGIG (reference sequence). V dropped 2 bases and J dropped 7 bases, with 9 bases sitting between them. The CDR3 is made up of 12 amino acids.

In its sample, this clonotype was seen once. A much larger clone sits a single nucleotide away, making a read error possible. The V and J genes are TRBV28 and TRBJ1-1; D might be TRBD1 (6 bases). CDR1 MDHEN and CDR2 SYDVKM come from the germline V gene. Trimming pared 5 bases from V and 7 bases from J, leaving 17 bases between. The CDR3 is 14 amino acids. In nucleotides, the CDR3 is TGTGCCAGCAGTCTCCGGTGGGGGCAAGTTGAAGCTTTCTTT. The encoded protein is CASSLRWGQVEAFF. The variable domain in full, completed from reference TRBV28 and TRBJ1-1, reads DVKVTQSSRYLVKRTGEKVFLECVQDMDHENMFWYRQDPGLGLRLIYFSYDVKMKEKGDIPEGYSVSREKKERFSLILESASTNQTSMYLCASSLRWGQVEAFFGQGTRLTVV.

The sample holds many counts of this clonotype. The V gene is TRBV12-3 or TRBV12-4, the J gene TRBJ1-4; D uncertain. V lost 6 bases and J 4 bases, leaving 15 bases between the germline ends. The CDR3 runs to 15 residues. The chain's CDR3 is CASSTAKVNNEKLFF. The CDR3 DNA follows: TGTGCCAGCAGCACCGCGAAGGTTAATAATGAAAAACTGTTTTTT.

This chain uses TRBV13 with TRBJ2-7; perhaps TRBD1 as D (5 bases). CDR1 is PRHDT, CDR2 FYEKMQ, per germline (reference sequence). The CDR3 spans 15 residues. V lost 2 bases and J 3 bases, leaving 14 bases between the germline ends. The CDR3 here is CASSLRPRASYEQYF. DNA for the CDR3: TGTGCCAGCAGCTTAAGGCCCAGGGCTAGCTACGAGCAGTACTTC. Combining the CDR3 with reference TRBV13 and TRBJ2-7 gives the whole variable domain AAGVIQSPRHLIKEKRETATLKCYPIPRHDTVYWYQQGPGQDPQFLISFYEKMQSDKGSIPDRFSAQQFSDYHSELNMSSLELGDSALYFCASSLRPRASYEQYFGPGTRLTVT.

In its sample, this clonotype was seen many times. CDR3 residues: CASSFRLAAYNEQFF. In DNA form, the CDR3 reads TGCGCCAGCAGCTTCAGACTAGCGGCCTACAATGAGCAGTTCTTC. The chain carries TRBV5-1 and TRBJ2-1, with 9 bases aligning to TRBD2. Germline V gene sequence: CDR1 SGHRS, CDR2 YFSETQ. J was trimmed by 2 bases and V by 2 bases; bases with no gene match: 2. The CDR3 length is 15 residues.

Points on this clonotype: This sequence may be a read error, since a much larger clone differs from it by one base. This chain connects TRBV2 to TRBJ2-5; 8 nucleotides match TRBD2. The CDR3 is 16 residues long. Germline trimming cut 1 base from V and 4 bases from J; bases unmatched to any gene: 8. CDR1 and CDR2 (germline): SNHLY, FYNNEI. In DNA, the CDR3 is TGTGCCAGCAGTGAAGACGGGCGAGCGGGGGTAGAGACCCAGTACTTC. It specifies CASSEDGRAGVETQYF.

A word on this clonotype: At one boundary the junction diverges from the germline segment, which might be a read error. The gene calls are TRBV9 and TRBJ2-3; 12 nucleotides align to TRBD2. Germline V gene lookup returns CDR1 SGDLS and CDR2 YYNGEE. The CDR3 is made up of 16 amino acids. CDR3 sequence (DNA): TGTGCCAGCAGCGCATGGACTAGCGGGGTCGCAGATACGCGGTATTTT. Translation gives CASSAWTSGVADTRYF. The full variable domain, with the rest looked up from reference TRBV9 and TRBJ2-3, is DSGVTQTPKHLITATGQRVTLRCSPRSGDLSVYWYQQSLDQGLQFLIQYYNGEERAKGNILERFSAQQFPDLHSELNLSSLELGDSALYFCASSAWTSGVADTRYFGPGTRLTVL.